Each of the 25 T cell receptor beta chains below was sequenced from the same sample in a study of beta chain features in type 1 diabetes. Study-wide points: Within each of all four CD4+ subsets, Type 1 diabetes patients had TCRB CDR3s that were moderately but significantly shorter.

The isolated RNA, all of it, was reverse transcribed, so expressed TCRB transcripts were what got sequenced. Data came from immunoSEQ multiplex PCR; TCRdb stores just in-frame clones and leaves some out. The sample has 12,000 to 15,000 clones; approximately 68% are singletons. Their antigen targets remain unknown. Sequences were obtained from stem cell memory CD4+ T cells from blood. The receptors were sampled from a woman aged 18-35 years with type 1 diabetes.

The chain uses TRBV28 and TRBJ1-4; D not certain. The CDR3 length is 12 residues. The germline gives CDR1 MDHEN, CDR2 SYDVKM. V was clipped by 6 bases and J by 7 bases, with 9 bases between them. The CDR3 loop is CASRRTVEKLFF. CDR3 nucleotides: TGTGCCAGCAGGCGGACTGTTGAAAAACTGTTTTTT.

This sequence joins TRBV19 and TRBJ2-3, with TRBD2 matching over 10 bases. Germline CDR1 reads LNHDA; CDR2 reads SQIVND (reference sequence). V was clipped by 10 bases and J by 2 bases; unmatched bases: 6. The CDR3 contains 14 residues. The CDR3 bases are TGTGCCACCAGGACTAGCGGCAACACAGATACGCAGTATTTT. It translates to CATRTSGNTDTQYF.

V gene TRBV7-2 combines with J gene TRBJ2-5, with 12 bases identical to TRBD2. The V segment lost 3 bases and the J segment 9 bases; nucleotides outside the gene matches: 8. The CDR3 sequence is 15 residues long. Per the germline V gene, CDR1 is SGHTA and CDR2 is FQGNSA. The CDR3 DNA reads as TGTGCCAGCAGCTTTGGTCTAGCGGGGGGGAGGCCCCAGTACTTC. Encoded protein: CASSFGLAGGRPQYF.

This sequence joins TRBV5-1 and TRBJ1-2; weak D call: TRBD1 (6 bases). V dropped 4 bases and J dropped 4 bases, with 17 bases sitting between them. The CDR3 is 15 residues long. Germline V lookup: CDR1 SGHRS, CDR2 YFSETQ. This CDR3 reads CASSPGAGESYGYTF. CDR3 coding DNA: TGCGCCAGCAGCCCAGGGGCAGGGGAAAGCTATGGCTACACCTTC.

About this clone itself: Within the sample, other DNA sequences also encode this same CDR3. The V call is TRBV5-4, the J call TRBJ2-2; 10 nucleotides align to TRBD2. V was pared by 0 bases and J by 5 bases, with 1 base of the junction left unmatched. The CDR3 is 15 amino acids. The V gene's germline CDR1 is SGHNT and CDR2 YYREEE (reference sequence). CDR3 protein: CASSLASGGTGELFF. CDR3 DNA sequence: TGTGCCAGCAGCTTGGCTAGCGGGGGTACCGGGGAGCTGTTTTTT.

The chain has TRBV7-2 and TRBJ1-2; D gene unclear. CDR1 is SGHTA, CDR2 FQGNSA, per germline. The V end lost 5 bases, the J end lost 8 bases, and 21 bases lay between the germline ends. This CDR3 contains 15 residues. The CDR3 region has the DNA TGTGCCAGCAGCCCGACCCGTGACTTCAATGCCGGCTACACCTTC. Protein: CASSPTRDFNAGYTF.

The chain combines TRBV19 with TRBJ1-2; TRBD1 aligns across 7 bases. The CDR3 totals 11 residues. Germline CDR1 and CDR2: LNHDA and SQIVND (reference sequence). With 7 bases clipped from V and 9 bases from J, the junction kept 5 bases outside the gene matches. CDR3 loop: CASMGQRSYTF. CDR3 in DNA: TGTGCCAGTATGGGACAGAGGAGCTACACCTTC.

V is TRBV2 and J is TRBJ1-5; TRBD1 agrees at 7 bases. The CDR3 length is 15 residues. V lost 6 bases, J lost 3 bases, and 8 bases stayed unmatched. CDR1 SNHLY and CDR2 FYNNEI come from the germline V gene. The CDR3 coding sequence is TGTGCCAGCAGGGGGGACAGACCTGTCAATCAGCCCCAGCATTTT. Its translation is CASRGDRPVNQPQHF.

This clone was found a few times. V gene TRBV18 combines with J gene TRBJ2-2; the D gene is possibly TRBD1 (5 bases). Between the trimmed V and J ends, which lost 2 bases and 4 bases, there was a span of 11 bases. Germline V gives CDR1 KGHSH, CDR2 LQKENI. The CDR3 contains 15 residues. CDR3 region: CASSPSSRGTGELFF. In nucleotides, the CDR3 is TGTGCCAGCTCACCATCCTCAAGGGGCACCGGGGAGCTGTTTTTT.

This clone has just a few counts. The chain links TRBV9 to TRBJ2-1, with D possibly TRBD2 on 6 matching bases. Germline loops: CDR1 SGDLS, CDR2 YYNGEE. This CDR3 comprises 17 residues. The V end lost 0 bases, the J end lost 0 bases, and 13 bases lay between the germline ends. The CDR3 protein is CASSVATGVSSYNEQFF. DNA of the CDR3: TGTGCCAGCAGCGTAGCTACGGGGGTGAGCTCCTACAATGAGCAGTTCTTC.

Only a few counts were recorded for this clone. J is TRBJ2-1 and V is TRBV7-6; D is unclear. Germline V gives CDR1 SGHVS, CDR2 FNYEAQ. This CDR3 is built from 14 residues. V was pared by 1 base and J by 4 bases, with 8 bases between. CDR3 sequence reads: CASSLEARYNEQFF. The CDR3 DNA is TGTGCCAGCAGCTTAGAGGCTAGGTACAATGAGCAGTTCTTC.

The chain links TRBV4-2 to TRBJ2-1, with D unresolved. V lost 0 bases and J 4 bases, leaving 19 bases between the germline ends. Germline CDR1 and CDR2: LGHNA and YNFKEQ. The CDR3 length is 18 residues. This chain's CDR3 is CASSQDQTPPAQYNEQFF. In DNA form, the CDR3 reads TGTGCCAGCAGCCAAGACCAGACTCCACCGGCCCAATACAATGAGCAGTTCTTC.

V gene TRBV6-1 combines with J gene TRBJ2-1; D call uncertain. The CDR3 is 12 residues long. V dropped 4 bases and J dropped 6 bases, with 7 bases sitting between them. From germline, CDR1 is MNHNS and CDR2 SASEGT. CDR3 bases: TGTGCCAGCAGTGCCCGGGTCAATGAGCAGTTCTTC. Amino acids: CASSARVNEQFF.

V is TRBV19 and J is TRBJ2-1; maybe TRBD2 (5 bases). Trimming shortened V by 9 bases and J by 2 bases, and 14 bases separated the two germline ends. Germline lookup yields CDR1 LNHDA and CDR2 SQIVND (reference sequence). CDR3 length equals 14 residues. CDR3 residues: CASQPTGTYNEQFF. The CDR3 coding sequence is TGTGCCAGCCAGCCGACCGGGACCTACAATGAGCAGTTCTTC.

The chain is built from TRBV18 and TRBJ1-2, with D maybe TRBD1 (5 bases). The ends were cut back, 2 bases at V and 7 bases at J, with 17 bases in the middle. The CDR3 spans 15 residues. The germline V gene encodes CDR1 KGHSH and CDR2 LQKENI. CDR3 sequence: CASSPVSQADRGYTF. The CDR3 DNA follows: TGTGCCAGCTCACCAGTATCACAGGCAGATCGTGGCTACACCTTC.

The V and J genes are TRBV4-2 and TRBJ2-4, with TRBD2 matching 7 bases. CDR1 is LGHNA, CDR2 YNFKEQ, per germline. The CDR3 is 18 amino acids. Trimming removed 0 bases from V and 0 bases from J; junction bases left unmatched: 8. CDR3 sequence: CASSQDLGTTLAKNIQYF. DNA for the CDR3: TGTGCCAGCAGCCAAGATCTCGGGACTACTCTAGCCAAAAACATTCAGTACTTC.

The CDR3 loop is CASSGGSQETQYF. The CDR3 coding sequence is TGTGCCAGCAGCGGGGGCAGCCAAGAGACCCAGTACTTC. The rearrangement links TRBV7-2 to TRBJ2-5; possible D gene TRBD1, 6 bases. The CDR3 loop spans 13 amino acids. Trimming left V 5 bases short and J 1 base short, with 8 bases between. Per germline, CDR1 SGHTA and CDR2 FQGNSA.

The chain has TRBV28 and TRBJ1-1; 8 bases map to TRBD1. Trimming at V came to 8 bases and at J to 4 bases, leaving 3 bases not matched to a gene. From germline, CDR1 is MDHEN and CDR2 SYDVKM. The CDR3 length is 12 residues. The CDR3 coding sequence is TGTGCCAGCGGAACAGGGGGCACTGAAGCTTTCTTT. Translating it yields CASGTGGTEAFF. Full variable domain (outside the CDR3, taken from reference TRBV28 and TRBJ1-1): DVKVTQSSRYLVKRTGEKVFLECVQDMDHENMFWYRQDPGLGLRLIYFSYDVKMKEKGDIPEGYSVSREKKERFSLILESASTNQTSMYLCASGTGGTEAFFGQGTRLTVV.

The gene calls are TRBV30 and TRBJ2-3; 7 bases align to TRBD2. Germline values: CDR1 GTSNPN, CDR2 SVGIG (reference sequence). The CDR3 extends over 16 amino acids. The V segment lost 1 base and the J segment 6 bases; nucleotides outside the gene matches: 13. CDR3 residues: CAWSGPGGRTADTQYF. DNA of the CDR3: TGTGCCTGGAGTGGCCCGGGCGGGAGAACGGCCGATACGCAGTATTTT.

The chain uses TRBV6-5 and TRBJ2-1, with D possibly being TRBD2 (6 bases). Germline V gives CDR1 MNHEY, CDR2 SVGAGI. The CDR3 length is 12 residues. V lost 5 bases, J lost 8 bases, and 10 bases lay in between. This chain's CDR3 is CASSPRRDEQFF. DNA for the CDR3: TGTGCCAGCAGTCCCCGGAGGGATGAGCAGTTCTTC.

The J gene is TRBJ1-2, the V gene TRBV18; unclear D gene. Germline CDR1 KGHSH, CDR2 LQKENI. This CDR3 has 14 amino acids. V lost 2 bases, J lost 3 bases, and 10 bases lay in between. This chain's CDR3 is CASSPGVEDYGYTF. DNA of the CDR3: TGTGCCAGCTCACCAGGGGTGGAGGACTATGGCTACACCTTC. The full variable domain, completed using reference TRBV18 and TRBJ1-2, is NAGVMQNPRHLVRRRGQEARLRCSPMKGHSHVYWYRQLPEEGLKFMVYLQKENIIDESGMPKERFSAEFPKEGPSILRIQQVVRGDSAAYFCASSPGVEDYGYTFGSGTRLTVV.

The CDR3 sequence is CASRERDEQYF. CDR3 nucleotide sequence: TGTGCCAGCAGGGAGCGGGACGAGCAGTACTTC. The genes are TRBV6-4 and TRBJ2-7, with D perhaps matching TRBD2 (6 bases). V gave up 6 bases and J gave up 5 bases, with 8 bases separating them. Germline V lookup: CDR1 MRHNA, CDR2 SNTAGT. CDR3 length: 11 residues.

V usage is TRBV10-3 and J usage is TRBJ2-7, with D perhaps TRBD2 (5 bases). CDR1 ENHRY and CDR2 SYGVKD come from the germline V gene. The V end was cut by 8 bases, the J end by 0 bases, with 11 bases between. The CDR3 consists of 13 residues. CDR3 in DNA: TGTGCCATCGGAGGCGGCAACTCCTACGAGCAGTACTTC. Translating it yields CAIGGGNSYEQYF.

The chain's CDR3 is CAISESGTGPEKLFF. The DNA for the CDR3 is TGTGCCATCAGTGAGTCCGGGACAGGGCCTGAAAAACTGTTTTTT. The rearrangement joins TRBV10-3 to TRBJ1-4; 9 bases agree with TRBD1. The V gene end was trimmed by 0 bases and the J gene end by 7 bases; junction bases not matched to a gene: 3. The CDR3 runs 15 residues. CDR1 is ENHRY, CDR2 SYGVKD, per germline.

CDR3 nucleotides: TGTGCCAGCAGCAAGCGGGAGTTCGAGACCCAGTACTTC. Its protein is CASSKREFETQYF. The J gene is TRBJ2-5, the V gene TRBV28; 8 positions agree with TRBD2. The CDR3 consists of 13 residues. V dropped 6 bases and J dropped 5; count of bases not matched to a gene: 5. CDR1 and CDR2 from the germline V gene are MDHEN and SYDVKM.